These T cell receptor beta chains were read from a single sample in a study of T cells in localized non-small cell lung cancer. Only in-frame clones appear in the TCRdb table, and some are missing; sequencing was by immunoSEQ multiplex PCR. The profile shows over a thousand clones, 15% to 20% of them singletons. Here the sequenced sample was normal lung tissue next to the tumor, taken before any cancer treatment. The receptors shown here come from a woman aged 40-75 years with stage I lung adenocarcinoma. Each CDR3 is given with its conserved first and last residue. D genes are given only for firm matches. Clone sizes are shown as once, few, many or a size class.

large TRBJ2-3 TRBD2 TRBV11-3 TGTGCCAGCAGCCTTACTAGCGGGGAGACAGATACGCAGTATTTT CASSLTSGETDTQYF
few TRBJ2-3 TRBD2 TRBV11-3 TGTGCCAGCAGCTTAACAGCGGGGCTGACAGATACGCAGTATTTT CASSLTAGLTDTQYF